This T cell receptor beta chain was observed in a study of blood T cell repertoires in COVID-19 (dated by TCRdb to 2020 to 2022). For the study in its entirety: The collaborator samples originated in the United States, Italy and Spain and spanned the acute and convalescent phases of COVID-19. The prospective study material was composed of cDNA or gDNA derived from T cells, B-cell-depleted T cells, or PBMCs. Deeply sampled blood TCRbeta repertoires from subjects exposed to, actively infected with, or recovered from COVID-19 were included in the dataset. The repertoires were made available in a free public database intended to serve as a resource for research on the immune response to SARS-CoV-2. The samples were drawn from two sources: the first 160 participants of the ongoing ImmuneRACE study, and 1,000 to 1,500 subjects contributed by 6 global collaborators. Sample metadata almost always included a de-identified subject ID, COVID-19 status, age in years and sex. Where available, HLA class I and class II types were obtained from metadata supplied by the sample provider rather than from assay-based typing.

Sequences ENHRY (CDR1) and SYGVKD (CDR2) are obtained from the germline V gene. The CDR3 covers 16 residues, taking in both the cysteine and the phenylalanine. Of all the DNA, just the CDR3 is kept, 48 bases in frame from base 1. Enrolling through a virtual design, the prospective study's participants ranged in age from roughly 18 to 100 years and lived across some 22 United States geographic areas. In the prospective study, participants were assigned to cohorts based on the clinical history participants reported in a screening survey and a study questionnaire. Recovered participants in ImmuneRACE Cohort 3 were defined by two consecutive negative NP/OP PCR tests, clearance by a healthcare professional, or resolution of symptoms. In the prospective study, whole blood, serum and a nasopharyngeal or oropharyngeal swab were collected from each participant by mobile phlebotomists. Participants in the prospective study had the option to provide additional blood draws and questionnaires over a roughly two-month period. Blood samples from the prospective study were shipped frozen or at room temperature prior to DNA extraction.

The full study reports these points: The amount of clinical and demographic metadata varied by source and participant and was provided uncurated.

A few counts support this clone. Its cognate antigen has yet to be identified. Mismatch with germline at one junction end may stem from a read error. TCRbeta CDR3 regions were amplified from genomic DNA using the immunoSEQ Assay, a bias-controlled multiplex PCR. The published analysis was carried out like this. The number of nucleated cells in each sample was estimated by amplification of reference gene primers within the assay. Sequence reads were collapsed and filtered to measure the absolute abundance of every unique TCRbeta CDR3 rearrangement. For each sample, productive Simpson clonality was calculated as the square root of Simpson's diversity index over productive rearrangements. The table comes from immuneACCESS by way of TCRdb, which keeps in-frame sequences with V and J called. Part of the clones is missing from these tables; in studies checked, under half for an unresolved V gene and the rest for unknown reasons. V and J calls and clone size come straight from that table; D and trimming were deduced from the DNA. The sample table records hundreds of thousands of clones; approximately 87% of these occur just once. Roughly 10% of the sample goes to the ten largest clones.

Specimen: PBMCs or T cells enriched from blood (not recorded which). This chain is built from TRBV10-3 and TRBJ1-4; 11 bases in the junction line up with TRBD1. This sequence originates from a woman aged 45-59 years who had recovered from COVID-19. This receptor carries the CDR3 CAISESGGDRGRALIF. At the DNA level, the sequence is TGTGCCATCAGTGAGAGTGGTGGGGACAGGGGGAGAGCCCTCATTTTT.